The source of this T cell receptor beta chain is a study of T cell responses to AZD1222 COVID-19 vaccine. Across the study: Pooled in the analysis were second doses at about 4 or about 12 weeks.

As for this clone: What it binds is unknown.

The protocol was immunoSEQ multiplex PCR, while the TCRdb copy is restricted to in-frame clones and leaves out a portion. The repertoire consists of more than 95,000 clones, with 80% to 90% occurring once and the leading ten covering around 5.8%. Trimming took off 6 bases at V and 1 base at J, with 10 bases between the two ends. The CDR3 totals 14 residues. Per the germline V gene, CDR1 is LNHDA and CDR2 is SQIVND (reference sequence). Study findings and constraints: Only 5 or 6 people who got AZD1222 tested seropositive at baseline.

The clonotype comes from an adult in good health. Sequencing was performed on peripheral blood, taken on day 0 of AZD1222 vaccination. This chain links TRBV19 with TRBJ2-1, with unresolved D. CDR3 bases: TGTGCCAGTAGCTGGACCGCGTCCTACAATGAGCAGTTCTTC. Its translation: CASSWTASYNEQFF.